One T cell receptor beta chain is described in this entry. Antigen: not known. This specimen belongs to a study of shared clonotypes between healthy human individuals. Findings of the study overall: Compared with memory subsets, naive subsets generally had larger estimated richness. Some naive CD4 clonotypes, 5% to 5.5%, turned up in common across several donors.

Measured with immunoSEQ multiplex PCR; TCRdb has only the in-frame clones, and not every one. The table records 2 million to 2.5 million clones, over 85% of them present only once. Deletions cut 2 bases from V and 5 bases from J, with 9 bases between. Looked up from germline, CDR1 is KGHSH and CDR2 is LQKENI. CDR3 size: 13 residues. Sequenced: naive CD4+ T cells sorted from blood. The sample's subset: CD45RA+ positively selected. The J gene is TRBJ2-5, the V gene TRBV18; D is unclear. The sequence came from a man between 18 and 29 years old in good health. This CDR3 reads CASSPGLTETQYF. CDR3 DNA: TGTGCCAGCTCACCAGGGTTGACGGAGACCCAGTACTTC.